The 27 T cell receptor beta chains below were found in one sample sequenced in a study of human T cells and chemical hapten exposure. Via MiXCR, TCRdb re-called the RACE reads, giving one row per CDR3 protein. This table has tens of thousands of distinct CDR3 sequences, around 7% appearing once. Time point noted: pre-sensitization, week 0. Treatment specified: therapeutic diphenylcyclopropenone sensitization with weekly scalp DPC. Sample: whole blood, taken in connection with sensitization to the hapten diphenylcyclopropenone (DPC). The source is a woman aged 25 to 45 with alopecia areata. Some clones in this sample may be carry-over from other donors' samples.

This clonotype occurred many times. The genes are TRBV5-1 and TRBJ1-1; D remains ambiguous. The CDR3 has 11 residues. V lost 6 bases and J lost 2, with 5 bases in between. Germline loops: CDR1 SGHRS, CDR2 YFSETQ. CDR3 sequence (DNA): TGCGCCAGCAAGGTAAACACTGAAGCTTTCTTT. Protein: CASKVNTEAFF.

This clonotype was recorded many times. CDR3 sequence reads: CASSSWGGGNTEAFF. DNA for the CDR3: TGTGCCAGCAGCTCGTGGGGAGGGGGGAACACTGAAGCTTTCTTT. The V call is TRBV14, the J call TRBJ1-1, with D possibly being TRBD1 (6 bases). This CDR3 comprises 15 residues. Trimming took off 5 bases at V and 1 base at J, with 14 bases between the two ends. The germline V gene encodes CDR1 SGHDN and CDR2 FVKESK.

This clonotype was observed a few times. This chain links TRBV12-3 or TRBV12-4 with TRBJ2-5; TRBD1 or TRBD2 may be the D gene (7 bases each). Between the trimmed V and J ends, which lost 6 bases and 4 bases, there was a span of 15 bases. The CDR3 spans 14 residues. The CDR3 protein is CASRPGGGGETQYF. In DNA form, the CDR3 reads TGTGCCAGCAGACCAGGGGGGGGCGGAGAGACCCAGTACTTC.

Notes on this clonotype: This may arise from a read error, as a much more abundant clone is one base away. The chain couples TRBV30 to TRBJ1-1; D uncertain. V was pared by 1 base and J by 7 bases, with 25 bases between. The CDR3 consists of 17 residues. Per the germline V gene, CDR1 is GTSNPN and CDR2 is SVGIG (reference sequence). CDR3 coding DNA: TGTGCCTGGAGTGCGGGATACTACGGACGGTGGCAGCGTGAAGCTTTCTTT. Translated: CAWSAGYYGRWQREAFF. The full variable domain, its missing parts supplied by reference TRBV30 and TRBJ1-1, is SQTIHQWPATLVQPVGSPLSLECTVEGTSNPNLYWYRQAAGRGLQLLFYSVGIGQISSEVPQNLSASRPQDRQFILSSKKLLLSDSGFYLCAWSAGYYGRWQREAFFGQGTRLTVV.

The chain uses TRBV4-1 and TRBJ1-5, with TRBD1 identical over 10 bases. The CDR3 consists of 16 residues. CDR1 and CDR2 from the germline V gene are MGHRA and YSYEKL. V lost 3 bases to trimming and J lost 7 bases; unmatched junction nucleotides: 9. CDR3 amino acids: CASSQNPGQGFQPQHF. CDR3 sequence (DNA): TGCGCCAGCAGCCAGAATCCGGGACAGGGGTTCCAGCCCCAGCATTTT.

The V gene is TRBV2, the J gene TRBJ2-3; 10 bases align to TRBD1. Germline loops: CDR1 SNHLY, CDR2 FYNNEI. The CDR3 totals 14 residues. The V and J ends lost 6 bases and 4 bases, in that order; junction bases with no gene match: 4. DNA of the CDR3: TGTGCCAGCAGCCGACAGGGGGCCGCAGATACGCAGTATTTT. Its protein is CASSRQGAADTQYF.

The table lists this clonotype with many counts. The CDR3 DNA is TGTGCCAGCAGCTCAGACTACGAGCAGTACTTC. Translating gives CASSSDYEQYF. V gene TRBV13 combines with J gene TRBJ2-7, with no clear D. V dropped 4 bases and J dropped 3 bases, with 4 bases sitting between them. The CDR3 is made up of 11 amino acids. The germline CDR1 and CDR2 sequences are PRHDT and FYEKMQ (reference sequence).

This clonotype was detected ten times or more. This chain connects TRBV29-1 to TRBJ2-5, with a possible D match to TRBD2 (6 bases). The germline V gene has CDR1 SQVTM and CDR2 ANQGSEA. With 6 bases removed from V and 3 bases from J, the gap between germline ends came to 11 bases. The CDR3 loop spans 12 amino acids. CDR3 in amino acids: CSVGGGKETQYF. The CDR3, as DNA: TGCAGCGTGGGAGGAGGCAAAGAGACCCAGTACTTC.

The sample holds many counts of this clonotype. V gene TRBV6-2 or TRBV6-3 combines with J gene TRBJ2-7, with D perhaps TRBD1 or TRBD2 (5 bases each). V gave up 6 bases and J gave up 2 bases, with 17 bases separating them. The CDR3 has 15 amino acids. Germline V lookup: CDR1 MNHEY, CDR2 SVGEGT. CDR3 protein: CASSRLWGNPYEQYF. CDR3 bases: TGTGCCAGCAGCCGCCTTTGGGGGAACCCCTACGAGCAGTACTTC.

This clonotype was seen at least ten times. This rearrangement joins TRBV5-8 to TRBJ1-2, with TRBD1 as a possible D gene (6 bases). The CDR3 sequence is 14 residues long. Germline V CDR1 and CDR2: SGHTS, YDEGEE. V lost 4 bases, J lost 5 bases, and 15 bases lay in between. CDR3 nucleotides: TGTGCCAGCAGCCCTGGGGGCAGACGTTATGGCTACACCTTC. It translates to CASSPGGRRYGYTF.

This clonotype occurred many times. This sequence joins TRBV7-2 and TRBJ2-3, with D tentatively TRBD2 (6 bases). CDR1 SGHTA and CDR2 FQGNSA come from the germline V gene. The CDR3 has 15 amino acids. The germline V and J ends were trimmed by 3 bases and 1 base, with 11 bases remaining between them. CDR3 protein: CASSFDGGGTDTQYF. For the CDR3, the DNA is TGTGCCAGCAGCTTCGACGGCGGGGGCACAGATACGCAGTATTTT.

Ten or more counts support this clonotype. J is TRBJ2-3 and V is TRBV7-2; TRBD1 is a possible D gene (5 bases). CDR3 length: 14 amino acids. Trimming took off 5 bases at V and 5 bases at J, with 14 bases between the two ends. The germline V gene has CDR1 SGHTA and CDR2 FQGNSA. CDR3 bases: TGTGCCAGCAGCATAGACAGACAGCGAGATACGCAGTATTTT. As protein: CASSIDRQRDTQYF.

This clonotype was picked up many times. The chain couples TRBV6-6 to TRBJ1-5, with D unclear. Trimming took off 2 bases at V and 0 bases at J, with 11 bases between the two ends. The CDR3 runs 16 residues. Germline-derived CDR1 and CDR2 are MNHNY and SVGAGI (reference sequence). CDR3 protein: CASSYRGDYSNQPQHF. CDR3 nucleotide sequence: TGTGCCAGCAGTTACAGAGGAGATTATAGCAATCAGCCCCAGCATTTT.

Many counts were recorded for this clonotype. The genes are TRBV7-9 and TRBJ1-4, with D unresolved. Germline V gene lookup returns CDR1 SEHNR and CDR2 FQNEAQ (reference sequence). CDR3 length: 15 amino acids. V was trimmed by 2 bases and J by 3 bases, leaving 10 bases between them. The CDR3 DNA is TGTGCCAGCAGCTTAACGGGATATCCTAATGAAAAACTGTTTTTT. Translating gives CASSLTGYPNEKLFF. Looking up the rest from reference TRBV7-9 and TRBJ1-4 gives the full variable domain: DTGVSQNPRHKITKRGQNVTFRCDPISEHNRLYWYRQTLGQGPEFLTYFQNEAQLEKSRLLSDRFSAERPKGSFSTLEIQRTEQGDSAMYLCASSLTGYPNEKLFFGSGTQLSVL.

This clonotype has a handful of counts. This chain connects TRBV30 to TRBJ1-1, with D possibly being TRBD1 (6 bases). CDR1 GTSNPN and CDR2 SVGIG come from the germline V gene (reference sequence). V lost 5 bases and J 1 base, leaving 17 bases between the germline ends. CDR3 length equals 15 residues. This CDR3 is CAWRGRRWENTEAFF. DNA of the CDR3: TGTGCCTGGCGGGGGCGAAGGTGGGAGAACACTGAAGCTTTCTTT.

This clonotype was seen ten or more times. The gene calls are TRBV5-4 and TRBJ1-1; the match to TRBD1 covers 8 bases. Germline V gene sequence: CDR1 SGHNT, CDR2 YYREEE (reference sequence). This CDR3 region has 14 residues. J lost 3 bases, V lost 2 bases, and 3 bases had no gene match. The CDR3 reads CASSFSGGDTEAFF. The CDR3 bases are TGTGCCAGCAGCTTCTCAGGGGGCGACACTGAAGCTTTCTTT.

This chain links TRBV20-1 with TRBJ2-3; 10 nucleotides align to TRBD2. The CDR3 has 13 amino acids. Per germline, CDR1 DFQATT and CDR2 SNEGSKA (reference sequence). With V trimmed by 6 bases and J by 8 bases, 8 bases remained unmatched. In DNA, the CDR3 is TGCAGTGCGTCAGCGGGGGGGCTGGTTACGCAGTATTTT. Translation: CSASAGGLVTQYF.

J is TRBJ1-3 and V is TRBV2; tentatively, D is TRBD1 (6 bases). The CDR3 runs to 16 residues. The V end lost 4 bases, the J end lost 3 bases, and 16 bases lay between the germline ends. Germline lookup yields CDR1 SNHLY and CDR2 FYNNEI. CDR3 protein: CASSGVPGTLGNTIYF. CDR3 coding DNA: TGTGCCAGCAGTGGGGTCCCCGGGACACTTGGAAACACCATATATTTT.

This clonotype was detected ten times or more. The chain carries TRBV7-9 and TRBJ2-7; D is unclear. Germline-derived CDR1 and CDR2 are SEHNR and FQNEAQ (reference sequence). The V gene lost 2 bases and the J gene lost 9 bases, with 11 bases spanning the gap. This CDR3 has 12 amino acids. The DNA of the CDR3 is TGTGCCAGCAGCTTAAGAGAGATGAGGCAGTACTTC. This encodes CASSLREMRQYF.

The table lists this clonotype with many counts. The CDR3 nucleotides read TGCAGTGCTAGGACACAAGCGGGGGGGTTTTACAATGAGCAGTTCTTC. It translates to CSARTQAGGFYNEQFF. The rearrangement joins TRBV20-1 to TRBJ2-1; 10 positions agree with TRBD2. Germline CDR1 and CDR2: DFQATT and SNEGSKA (reference sequence). This CDR3 has 16 amino acids. The trim removed 3 bases at V and 4 bases at J, leaving 9 bases unmatched.

The table lists this clonotype with many counts. CDR3: CASSGGLAGGQLSNEQFF. Here the CDR3 DNA reads TGTGCCAGCAGTGGAGGACTAGCGGGGGGGCAGTTGAGCAATGAGCAGTTCTTC. The rearrangement joins TRBV2 to TRBJ2-1, with 15 bases identical to TRBD2. This CDR3 comprises 18 residues. After removal of 4 bases from V and 6 bases from J, the junction contained 10 bases not matched to a gene. Germline V lookup: CDR1 SNHLY, CDR2 FYNNEI.

This clonotype has at least ten counts. V usage is TRBV6-5 and J usage is TRBJ2-1, with TRBD2 matching over 7 bases. Unmatched junction bases numbered 5, after V lost 2 bases and J lost 4 bases. The length of the CDR3 is 15 residues. Germline-derived CDR1 and CDR2 are MNHEY and SVGAGI. The CDR3 bases are TGTGCCAGCAGTTACGCGACTAGCCCTTACAATGAGCAGTTCTTC. Amino acid sequence: CASSYATSPYNEQFF.

This clonotype was observed at least ten times. CDR3 sequence reads: CASGSSGLSTDTQYF. For the CDR3, the DNA is TGTGCCAGTGGGTCTTCCGGCCTCAGCACAGATACGCAGTATTTT. The chain links TRBV6-6 to TRBJ2-3, with no clear D. The CDR3 has 15 amino acids. The V end lost 9 bases, the J end lost 0 bases, and 16 bases lay between the germline ends. Germline V gene sequence: CDR1 MNHNY, CDR2 SVGAGI (reference sequence).

This clonotype was detected ten times or more. As DNA, the CDR3 is TGTGCTAGTGCCCCGTCGGACAGGAGCAATCAGCCCCAGCATTTT. Translated: CASAPSDRSNQPQHF. V and J are TRBV12-5 and TRBJ1-5; 7 bases match TRBD1. V lost 7 bases to trimming and J lost 1 base; unmatched junction nucleotides: 7. There are 15 residues in the CDR3. CDR1 LGHNT and CDR2 FRNRAP come from the germline V gene.

In its sample, this clonotype was seen many times. This chain links TRBV7-9 with TRBJ1-2; 7 bases map to TRBD1. Unmatched junction bases numbered 10, after V lost 5 bases and J lost 7 bases. CDR1 is SEHNR, CDR2 FQNEAQ, per germline (reference sequence). There are 14 residues in the CDR3. CDR3 nucleotide sequence: TGTGCCAGCAGCAAAGGGGACAGTACTGGTGGCTACACCTTC. This translates into CASSKGDSTGGYTF.

The sample holds many counts of this clonotype. V is TRBV3-1 and J is TRBJ1-5, with D possibly TRBD1 on 5 matching bases. CDR1 is LGHDT, CDR2 YNNKEL, per germline (reference sequence). This CDR3 is built from 14 residues. V was trimmed by 4 bases and J by 5 bases, leaving 12 bases between them. In DNA, the CDR3 is TGTGCCAGCAGCCTTGGGACGGCATATCAGCCCCAGCATTTT. It specifies CASSLGTAYQPQHF.

The sample holds many counts of this clonotype. The chain links TRBV7-9 to TRBJ2-2; D uncertain. The V and J ends lost 5 bases and 6 bases respectively, with 4 bases between them. The CDR3 runs 11 residues. Germline values: CDR1 SEHNR, CDR2 FQNEAQ (reference sequence). Here the CDR3 reads CASSEAGELFF. The CDR3 coding sequence is TGTGCCAGCAGCGAAGCCGGGGAGCTGTTTTTT.